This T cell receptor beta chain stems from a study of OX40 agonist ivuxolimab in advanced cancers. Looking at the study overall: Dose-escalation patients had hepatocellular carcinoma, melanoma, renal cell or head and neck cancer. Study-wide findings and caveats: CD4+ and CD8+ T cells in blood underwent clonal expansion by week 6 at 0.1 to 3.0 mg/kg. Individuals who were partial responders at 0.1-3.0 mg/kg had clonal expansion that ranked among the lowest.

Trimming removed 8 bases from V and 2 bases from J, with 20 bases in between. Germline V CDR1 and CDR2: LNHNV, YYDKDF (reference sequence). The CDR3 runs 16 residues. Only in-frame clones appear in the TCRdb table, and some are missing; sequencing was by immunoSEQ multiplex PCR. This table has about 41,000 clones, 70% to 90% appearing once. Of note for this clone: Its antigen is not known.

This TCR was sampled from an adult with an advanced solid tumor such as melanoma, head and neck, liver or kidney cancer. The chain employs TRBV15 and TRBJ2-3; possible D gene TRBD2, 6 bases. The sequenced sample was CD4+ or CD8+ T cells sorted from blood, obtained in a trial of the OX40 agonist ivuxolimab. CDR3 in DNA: TGTGCCACCGAAGTTGGGGACTCCTGGGACACAGATACGCAGTATTTT. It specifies CATEVGDSWDTDTQYF.